These 27 T cell receptor beta chains came from one sample sequenced in a study of OX40 agonist ivuxolimab in advanced cancers. TCRdb's copy holds only in-frame clones and misses some; the assay was immunoSEQ multiplex PCR. The sample carries 60,000 or so clones, approximately 90% recorded once. The sample in question was CD4+ or CD8+ T cells sorted from blood, obtained in a trial of the OX40 agonist ivuxolimab. The receptors originated from an adult with an advanced solid tumor such as melanoma, head and neck, liver or kidney cancer.

On this clone: The junction departs from germline at one end; a sequencing error may be responsible. J is TRBJ2-6 and V is TRBV18; D is unclear. The germline V gene encodes CDR1 KGHSH and CDR2 LQKENI. CDR3 length equals 15 residues. CDR3 region: CASSPQDSGANVLTF. DNA of the CDR3: TGTGCCAGCTCCCCACAAGATTCAGGGGCCAACGTCCTGACTTTC.

V is TRBV30 and J is TRBJ1-2; D remains ambiguous. The CDR3 extends over 11 amino acids. Deletions cut 4 bases from V and 4 bases from J, with 7 bases between. CDR1 and CDR2 (germline): GTSNPN, SVGIG (reference sequence). CDR3 DNA sequence: TGTGCCTGGACGGGCGGCTATGGCTACACCTTC. It yields the protein CAWTGGYGYTF. The full variable domain, in which reference TRBV30 and TRBJ1-2 provide the parts outside the CDR3, is SQTIHQWPATLVQPVGSPLSLECTVEGTSNPNLYWYRQAAGRGLQLLFYSVGIGQISSEVPQNLSASRPQDRQFILSSKKLLLSDSGFYLCAWTGGYGYTFGSGTRLTVV.

The table lists this clone with a count of one. The chain joins TRBV2 to TRBJ1-5; perhaps TRBD1 as D (6 bases). This CDR3 is 16 amino acids long. The V gene lost 5 bases and the J gene lost 5 bases, with 19 bases spanning the gap. Germline CDR1 SNHLY, CDR2 FYNNEI. This chain's CDR3 is CASSFTTDSPYQPQHF. In DNA form, the CDR3 reads TGTGCCAGCAGTTTCACAACGGACAGTCCTTATCAGCCCCAGCATTTT.

There are a few counts of this clone. V and J are TRBV27 and TRBJ1-5, with TRBD1 matching 8 bases. The junction had 2 bases not matched to a gene; V was cut back by 3 bases and J by 4 bases. This CDR3 comprises 14 residues. CDR1 and CDR2 (germline): MNHEY, SMNVEV (reference sequence). CDR3 amino acids: CASSFTGGNQPQHF. CDR3 bases: TGTGCCAGCAGTTTTACAGGGGGTAATCAGCCCCAGCATTTT.

V is TRBV29-1 and J is TRBJ1-4; D might be TRBD1 (6 bases). Trimming shortened V by 4 bases and J by 6 bases, and 12 bases separated the two germline ends. Germline V gives CDR1 SQVTM, CDR2 ANQGSEA. This CDR3 has 13 residues. The CDR3 spells CSVAGRGYEKLFF. CDR3 DNA: TGCAGCGTTGCTGGCAGGGGATATGAAAAACTGTTTTTT.

The V call is TRBV19, the J call TRBJ1-1; 7 bases line up with TRBD1. This CDR3 region has 16 residues. J was trimmed by 1 base and V by 6 bases; bases with no gene match: 11. Germline V gene data show CDR1 as LNHDA and CDR2 as SQIVND (reference sequence). The DNA of the CDR3 is TGTGCCAGTAGCACAGATTCCGAGGGGGCGAACACTGAAGCTTTCTTT. Protein product: CASSTDSEGANTEAFF.

The CDR3, as DNA: TGTGCCAGCAGCTCCCGGACTAGCGGGAAGGTGTTCTTC. Translated, it gives CASSSRTSGKVFF. The chain recombines TRBV7-3 with TRBJ2-1; 12 bases fit TRBD2. V was pared by 4 bases and J by 15 bases, with 7 bases of the junction left unmatched. This CDR3 is built from 13 residues. Germline V CDR1 and CDR2: SGHTA, FQGTGA.

The CDR3: CASSQDWEGNTEAFF. DNA for the CDR3: TGCGCCAGCAGCCAAGATTGGGAGGGAAACACTGAAGCTTTCTTT. The V gene is TRBV4-3, the J gene TRBJ1-1; D unresolved. The V end lost 0 bases, the J end lost 2 bases, and 10 bases lay between the germline ends. Germline lookup yields CDR1 LGHNA and CDR2 YSLEER. The CDR3 runs to 15 residues.

The CDR3 protein is CASSYRGGIYTEAFF. The CDR3 DNA reads TGTGCCAGCAGTTATAGGGGAGGGATCTACACTGAAGCTTTCTTT. V usage is TRBV28 and J usage is TRBJ1-1, with D possibly TRBD1 on 5 matching bases. V was trimmed by 4 bases and J by 3 bases, leaving 15 bases between them. The CDR3 loop spans 15 amino acids. Germline assignment: CDR1 MDHEN and CDR2 SYDVKM.

The chain has TRBV30 and TRBJ2-1, with unresolved D. Trimming took off 0 bases at V and 6 bases at J, with 3 bases between the two ends. This CDR3 is built from 11 residues. CDR1 and CDR2 from the germline V gene are GTSNPN and SVGIG (reference sequence). This CDR3 is CAWSVVNEQFF. The CDR3 nucleotides are TGTGCCTGGAGTGTTGTCAATGAGCAGTTCTTC. Drawing the rest from reference TRBV30 and TRBJ2-1, the complete variable domain is SQTIHQWPATLVQPVGSPLSLECTVEGTSNPNLYWYRQAAGRGLQLLFYSVGIGQISSEVPQNLSASRPQDRQFILSSKKLLLSDSGFYLCAWSVVNEQFFGPGTRLTVL.

V usage is TRBV6-5 and J usage is TRBJ2-1; TRBD2 matches 7 bases. V gave up 4 bases and J gave up 9 bases; unmatched junction bases: 15. The length of the CDR3 is 16 residues. CDR1 and CDR2 (germline): MNHEY, SVGAGI. CDR3 amino acids: CASSSVWSGVEGEQFF. In DNA, the CDR3 is TGTGCCAGCAGTTCCGTTTGGAGCGGGGTCGAGGGTGAGCAGTTCTTC.

The V and J genes are TRBV6-1 and TRBJ2-7; no clear D. Germline loops: CDR1 MNHNS, CDR2 SASEGT. The CDR3 runs to 11 residues. V was pared by 2 bases and J by 2 bases, with 1 base between. CDR3 region: CASSEPYEQYV. Here the CDR3 DNA reads TGTGCCAGCAGTGAACCCTACGAGCAGTACGTC.

This rearrangement joins TRBV4-1 to TRBJ2-3, with D unclear. The CDR3 is made up of 14 amino acids. Germline V lookup: CDR1 MGHRA, CDR2 YSYEKL. Trimming took off 5 bases at V and 6 bases at J, with 15 bases between the two ends. The CDR3 spells CASSYLVGVDTQYF. As DNA, the CDR3 is TGCGCCAGCAGCTACCTAGTGGGCGTGGATACGCAGTATTTT.

The chain couples TRBV5-1 to TRBJ2-1; D perhaps matches TRBD1 (5 bases). The V gene's germline CDR1 is SGHRS and CDR2 YFSETQ. This CDR3 is 13 amino acids long. Trimming stripped 6 bases from V and 4 bases from J, with 11 bases between. The CDR3 here is CASTPTVYNEQFF. DNA of the CDR3: TGCGCCAGCACCCCGACAGTTTACAATGAGCAGTTCTTC.

The rearrangement links TRBV30 to TRBJ2-3; no definite D call. This CDR3 has 13 amino acids. Germline assignment: CDR1 GTSNPN and CDR2 SVGIG (reference sequence). V shed 2 bases and J shed 0 bases, with 6 bases lying between them. The CDR3: CAWSTSSTDTQYF. DNA for the CDR3: TGTGCCTGGAGTACCTCTAGCACAGATACGCAGTATTTT. Drawing the rest from reference TRBV30 and TRBJ2-3, the complete variable domain is SQTIHQWPATLVQPVGSPLSLECTVEGTSNPNLYWYRQAAGRGLQLLFYSVGIGQISSEVPQNLSASRPQDRQFILSSKKLLLSDSGFYLCAWSTSSTDTQYFGPGTRLTVL.

The chain links TRBV10-3 to TRBJ2-1, with 7 bases identical to TRBD2. V lost 4 bases and J lost 5; bases outside the gene matches: 11. Per germline, CDR1 ENHRY and CDR2 SYGVKD. The CDR3 totals 16 residues. The DNA for the CDR3 is TGTGCCATCAGTGGGGAGCGGGACCTCATCGACAATGAGCAGTTCTTC. Protein product: CAISGERDLIDNEQFF.

The J gene is TRBJ1-2, the V gene TRBV30; possibly TRBD1 for D (5 bases). Germline CDR1 is GTSNPN and CDR2 is SVGIG (reference sequence). Trimming pared 4 bases from V and 4 bases from J, leaving 22 bases between. CDR3 length: 16 amino acids. As DNA, the CDR3 is TGTGCCTGGACTGCGCAGGGAACAACGTCCTTCTATGGCTACACCTTC. Its protein is CAWTAQGTTSFYGYTF.

The chain links TRBV28 to TRBJ2-7; D ambiguous. The CDR3 totals 10 residues. Per germline, CDR1 MDHEN and CDR2 SYDVKM. DNA for the CDR3: TGTGAGCGCCGGTCCTACGAGCAGTACTTC. It translates to CERRSYEQYF.

CDR3 residues: CAWTKIGVTGANVLTF. In DNA, the CDR3 is TGTGCCTGGACCAAGATAGGGGTAACTGGGGCCAACGTCCTGACTTTC. The chain uses TRBV30 and TRBJ2-6, with a tentative D call TRBD1 (5 bases). CDR1 GTSNPN and CDR2 SVGIG come from the germline V gene (reference sequence). The CDR3 spans 16 residues. The germline V and J ends were trimmed by 4 bases and 2 bases, with 15 bases remaining between them.

V usage is TRBV6-4 and J usage is TRBJ1-5, with D unclear. Germline assignment: CDR1 MRHNA and CDR2 SNTAGT. Trimming shortened V by 2 bases and J by 1 base, and 21 bases separated the two germline ends. This CDR3 comprises 19 residues. CDR3 bases: TGTGCCAGCAGTGACCCCCCCGGTTATGTTGCAGGAAGCAATCAGCCCCAGCATTTT. Amino acids: CASSDPPGYVAGSNQPQHF.

The chain couples TRBV27 to TRBJ2-5; D gene unclear. Germline values: CDR1 MNHEY, CDR2 SMNVEV (reference sequence). The V end lost 4 bases, the J end lost 0 bases, and 0 bases lay between the germline ends. The CDR3 extends over 11 amino acids. The CDR3 nucleotides read TGTGCCAGCAGTTACCAAGAGACCCAGTACTTC. It yields the protein CASSYQETQYF.

V is TRBV28 and J is TRBJ2-1; D not resolved. The CDR3 sequence is 12 residues long. Trimming pared 7 bases from V and 5 bases from J, leaving 9 bases between. CDR1 is MDHEN, CDR2 SYDVKM, per germline. CDR3 bases: TGTGCCAGCAATGTTGGGAACAATGAGCAGTTCTTC. Translated: CASNVGNNEQFF.

The gene calls are TRBV2 and TRBJ2-1, with 9 bases aligning to TRBD2. This CDR3 comprises 15 residues. Per the germline V gene, CDR1 is SNHLY and CDR2 is FYNNEI. V gave up 3 bases and J gave up 3 bases; unmatched junction bases: 3. This CDR3 is CASSEGREGYNEQFF. The CDR3 DNA reads TGTGCCAGCAGTGAGGGGCGGGAGGGCTACAATGAGCAGTTCTTC.

The chain uses TRBV6-6 and TRBJ1-1; 7 nucleotides align to TRBD1. The CDR3 has 15 residues. V was pared by 0 bases and J by 4 bases, with 5 bases of the junction left unmatched. Germline loops: CDR1 MNHNY, CDR2 SVGAGI (reference sequence). The CDR3 DNA reads TGTGCCAGCAGTTACTCTGGCAGGGGGGGCACTGAAGCTTTCTTT. It specifies CASSYSGRGGTEAFF.

The V call is TRBV27, the J call TRBJ1-5; tentatively, D is TRBD1 (5 bases). This CDR3 is built from 15 residues. Germline CDR1 reads MNHEY; CDR2 reads SMNVEV (reference sequence). The V gene lost 5 bases and the J gene lost 2 bases, with 13 bases spanning the gap. CDR3 loop: CASSPLQTGNQPQHF. The CDR3 DNA reads TGTGCCAGCAGTCCCCTTCAGACAGGCAATCAGCCCCAGCATTTT.

V gene TRBV13 combines with J gene TRBJ2-1, with 8 bases identical to TRBD1. The CDR3 sequence is 16 residues long. Unmatched junction bases numbered 8, after V lost 1 base and J lost 6 bases. Germline CDR1 and CDR2: PRHDT and FYEKMQ (reference sequence). In DNA form, the CDR3 reads TGTGCCAGCAGCTTAGCCTTGACAGGGGTTCGCAATGAGCAGTTCTTC. It is translated as CASSLALTGVRNEQFF.

V usage is TRBV12-5 and J usage is TRBJ2-3; 7 positions agree with TRBD2. Trimming removed 7 bases from V and 2 bases from J; junction bases left unmatched: 6. The CDR3 contains 14 residues. Germline CDR1 reads LGHNT; CDR2 reads FRNRAP. CDR3 sequence (DNA): TGTGCTAGTGCCGGGGGGTTGGCCACAGATACGCAGTATTTT. Protein product: CASAGGLATDTQYF. Full variable domain (missing parts from reference TRBV12-5 and TRBJ2-3): DARVTQTPRHKVTEMGQEVTMRCQPILGHNTVFWYRQTMMQGLELLAYFRNRAPLDDSGMPKDRFSAEMPDATLATLKIQPSEPRDSAVYFCASAGGLATDTQYFGPGTRLTVL.